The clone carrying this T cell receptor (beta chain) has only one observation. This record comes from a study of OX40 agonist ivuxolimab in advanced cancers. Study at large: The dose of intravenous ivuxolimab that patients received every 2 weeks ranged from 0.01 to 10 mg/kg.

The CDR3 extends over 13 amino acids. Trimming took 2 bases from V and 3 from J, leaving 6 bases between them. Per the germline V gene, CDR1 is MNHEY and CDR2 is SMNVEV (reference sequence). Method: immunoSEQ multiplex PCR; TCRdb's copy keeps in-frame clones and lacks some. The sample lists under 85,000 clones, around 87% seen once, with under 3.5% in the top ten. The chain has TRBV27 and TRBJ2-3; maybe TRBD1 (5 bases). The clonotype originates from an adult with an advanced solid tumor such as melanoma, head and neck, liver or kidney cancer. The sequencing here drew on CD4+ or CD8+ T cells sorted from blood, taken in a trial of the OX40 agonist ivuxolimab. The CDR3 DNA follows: TGTGCCAGCAGTTTAAGGGGAACAGATACGCAGTATTTT. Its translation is CASSLRGTDTQYF.